This T cell receptor (beta chain) comes out of a study of shared clonotypes between healthy human individuals. The data were produced by immunoSEQ multiplex PCR, yet TCRdb's version contains in-frame clones alone and is incomplete. The repertoire holds 490,000 or so clones, with over 60% as singletons. V was cut by 4 bases and J by 4 bases, with 14 bases left in between. This CDR3 is built from 13 residues. The germline V gene has CDR1 SQVTM and CDR2 ANQGSEA. The sequenced material came from PBMCs. V and J are TRBV29-1 and TRBJ2-7; D tentatively fits TRBD1 or TRBD2 (5 bases each). This receptor was taken from a middle-aged woman in good health. Some clones in this sample may be carry-over from other donors' samples. For the CDR3, the DNA is TGCAGCGTTGTAAGGGACGGTGTATACGAGCAGTACTTC. Translating gives CSVVRDGVYEQYF.